This T cell receptor (beta chain) was documented in a study of blood T cell repertoires in COVID-19. Study-level background: Sites in the United States, Italy and Spain provided acute and convalescent COVID-19 samples. The analysed material was cDNA or gDNA that came from T cells, B-cell-depleted T cells, or PBMCs.

Assay used: immunoSEQ multiplex PCR; TCRdb lists only in-frame clones, some missing. The sample lists approximately 200,000 clones, more than 85% occurring once. V was cut by 7 bases and J by 3 bases, with 10 bases left in between. The CDR3 length is 12 residues. Germline assignment: CDR1 SQVTM and CDR2 ANQGSEA. Sequencing input: peripheral blood. V usage is TRBV29-1 and J usage is TRBJ2-1; D unclear. This TCR was sampled from a man younger than 40 with acute or convalescent COVID-19. The CDR3 region has the DNA TGCAGCGCCTCTTTCCTCTACAATGAGCAGTTCTTC. Protein sequence: CSASFLYNEQFF.